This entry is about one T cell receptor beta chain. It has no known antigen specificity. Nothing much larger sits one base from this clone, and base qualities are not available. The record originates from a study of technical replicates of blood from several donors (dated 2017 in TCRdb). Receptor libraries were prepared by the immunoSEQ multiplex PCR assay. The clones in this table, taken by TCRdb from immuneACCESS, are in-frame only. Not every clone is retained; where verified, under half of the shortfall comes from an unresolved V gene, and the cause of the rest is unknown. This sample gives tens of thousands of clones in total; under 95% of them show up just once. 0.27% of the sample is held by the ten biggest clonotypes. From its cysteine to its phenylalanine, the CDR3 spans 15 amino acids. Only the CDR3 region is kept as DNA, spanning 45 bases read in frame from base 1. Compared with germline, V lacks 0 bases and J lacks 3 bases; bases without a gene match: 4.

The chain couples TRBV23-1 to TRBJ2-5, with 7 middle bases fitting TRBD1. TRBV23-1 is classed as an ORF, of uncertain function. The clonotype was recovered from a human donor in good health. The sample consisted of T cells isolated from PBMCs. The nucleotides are TGCGCCAGCAGTCAATCGAACAGGGGTGAAGAGACCCAGTACTTC. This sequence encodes CASSQSNRGEETQYF.